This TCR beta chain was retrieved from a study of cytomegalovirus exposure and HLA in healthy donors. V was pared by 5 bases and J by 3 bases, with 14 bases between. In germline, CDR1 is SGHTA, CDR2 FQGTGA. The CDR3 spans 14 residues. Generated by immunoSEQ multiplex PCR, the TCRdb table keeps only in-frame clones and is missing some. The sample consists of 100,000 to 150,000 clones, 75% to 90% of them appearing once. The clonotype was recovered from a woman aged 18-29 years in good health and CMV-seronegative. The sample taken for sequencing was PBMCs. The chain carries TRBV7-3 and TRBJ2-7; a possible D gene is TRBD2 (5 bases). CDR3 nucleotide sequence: TGTGCCAGCAGCCAGCAACCGGCGGGCTACGAGCAGTACTTC. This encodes CASSQQPAGYEQYF.